Below, one TCR beta chain is given with its context. Its antigen specificity is not known. Per-base quality was not reported, and no clone a single base away is much larger than it. The record originates from a study of vaccination and CD4 T cells after COVID-19 (dated by TCRdb to between 2020 and 2023). In terms of the full investigation: Six males and four females were included in the convalescent cohort, with two Hispanic individuals, seven Caucasians, two Asians and one multiracial person represented. Two doses of either the Pfizer-BioNTech BNT162b2 vaccine (n=8) or the Moderna mRNA-1273 vaccine (n=2) were administered to participants. Post-COVID blood samples were collected from convalescent patients a median of around 100 days after diagnosis, with a range of roughly 30 to 161 days. Post-vaccine blood samples were collected a median of approximately 72 days after the second vaccine dose, ranging from roughly 13 to 250 days. Overlapping spike peptide pools from SARS-CoV-2 and from the common cold coronaviruses HCoV-NL63, HCoV-OC43 and HCoV-229E were used as culture stimuli. Control cultures received a CEFX viral epitope pool as the positive control, an HIV-1 Nef peptide pool as the negative control, or no peptide. The spike-specific CD4+ TCR repertoire was compared before and after mRNA vaccination in over nine COVID-19 convalescent patients and a handful of infection-naive healthy vaccine recipients. Memory CD4+ T cell crossreactivity between SARS-CoV-2 and common cold coronavirus spike proteins was assessed at the TCR clonotype level in an earlier paper using these donors. What the research found in general, with its limitations: Among the post-vaccine SARS-CoV-2-reactive clones in convalescent patients, a median approximately 90% showed up only after vaccination, which suggests vaccine-specific priming. Although the median number of SARS-CoV-2-reactive clonotypes went up from roughly 23 after infection to 38 after vaccination, the increase was not significant. In convalescent patients, nearly all vaccine-specific clones (304 of 307) were found to be mono-reactive for SARS-CoV-2 spike rather than cross-reactive with common cold coronaviruses. The study included relatively few convalescent patients and did not analyze early timepoints after natural infection.

Taken with the paper, the label for treatment or condition translates to: roughly 10-day PBMC culture with coronavirus spike peptide pools or control peptides (ViraFEST assay). CD4+ T cells from unexposed donors were collected before the COVID-19 pandemic (2011-2018). The ViraFEST assay was used in the study, in which antigen-specific T cells were expanded with peptide pools and expanded clonotypes were subsequently identified by TCR sequencing. Each well held approximately 2 million PBMCs cultured in IMDM containing approximately 5% human AB serum and approximately 9.1 IU/ml IL-2, with around 9.2 ug/ml peptide pools added. On days 3 and 7, half of the culture medium was replaced with fresh IL-2-containing medium. After nine to eleven days of culture, CD4+ T cells were isolated by negative selection with the EasySep CD4+ T cell isolation kit. As cell number allowed, CD4+ T cells from unexposed donors were tested for reactivity to SARS-CoV-2 S and N and to four common cold coronavirus spike pools. Ficoll-Paque Plus gradient centrifugation was used to isolate PBMCs from whole blood, and the isolated PBMCs were then either used fresh or cryopreserved at -140C. Culture conditions were generally each tested in triplicate wells. Leukapheresis product for the unexposed donors was bought commercially.

Library generation was performed with PCR. TCR sequencing of DNA from cultured CD4+ T cells used the Oncomine TCR Beta short-read assay at the Johns Hopkins FTIC core. The QIAamp micro DNA kit was used to extract genomic DNA from the cultured CD4+ T cells. Oncomine TCR Beta libraries made from cultured CD4+ T cells were pooled using unique dual indexes and sequenced on an Illumina iSeq 100. The original methods were these. Non-productive sequences were removed, and CDR3s not starting with C, not ending with F or W, or shorter than 7 amino acids were discarded. Antigen-specific clonotypes were identified with the MANAFEST web application by comparing peptide-stimulated wells with reference and other culture wells. Positive clones required FDR below 0.05, an odds ratio above 5, and productive frequency above 0.1% in at least two of three replicate wells. Clonotypes that were significantly expanded in both SARS-CoV-2 spike wells and at least one common cold coronavirus spike condition were defined as cross-reactive. CDR3 homology was assessed with Levenshtein distances (stringdist) and unrooted phylogenetic trees (ape) in R version 3.6.1. TCRdb redid the processing of the public reads, applying fastp at Q25 and MiXCR, and retained in-frame beta chains. A single entry per CDR3 protein holds the most common genes and DNA from its merged rows. In this record, the V and J calls reflect TCRdb's handling and not the investigators' own analysis. This sample lists thousands of distinct CDR3 sequences; more than 25% were detected once. 30% to 40% of the sample lies in the top ten.

The specimen sequenced was CD4+ T cells from blood, cultured in vitro. The sequence was obtained from a human donor in good health.

This receptor has the CDR3 CSAGQGTQPQHF. The sequence in DNA is TGCAGTGCGGGACAGGGGACTCAGCCCCAGCATTTT. The V and J genes are TRBV20-1 and TRBJ1-5, and 10 bases in between align with TRBD1. The CDR3, from cysteine to phenylalanine, totals 12 residues. The read is trimmed to its CDR3 DNA, 36 bases read in frame from base 1. CDR1 and CDR2 are drawn from the germline V gene (reference sequence): DFQATT, SNEGSKA. Trimming takes 6 bases off V and 6 bases off J; junction bases not matched to a gene: 2.